A single count supports the clone carrying this T cell receptor beta chain. The target antigen is unknown. Data came from immunoSEQ multiplex PCR; TCRdb stores just in-frame clones and leaves some out. Found here are 150,000 or so clones, roughly nine tenths of them singletons; the top ten hold less than 2%. The V end lost 0 bases, the J end lost 0 bases, and 12 bases lay between the germline ends. This CDR3 comprises 16 residues. The germline gives CDR1 SGHNT, CDR2 YYREEE (reference sequence). The sample comes from a study of T cell responses to AZD1222 COVID-19 vaccine. Study details: It was second doses at about 4 or about 12 weeks that were pooled. The study, taken as a whole, reports: Repertoires were obtained solely post-peak T cell response. Reportedly, close to half of spike-specific TCRs are directed against unmutated variant regions.

The sequence was collected from an adult in good health. The chain recombines TRBV5-4 with TRBJ1-2, with D unclear. This specimen consisted of peripheral blood, obtained on day 0 of AZD1222 vaccination. The CDR3 sequence is CASSLELRRANYGYTF. The CDR3 coding sequence is TGTGCCAGCAGCTTGGAGCTCCGCCGAGCTAACTATGGCTACACCTTC.